This T cell receptor (beta chain) was recovered during a study of shared clonotypes between healthy human individuals. Per germline, CDR1 KGHSH and CDR2 LQKENI. Trimming shortened V by 0 bases and J by 7 bases, and 12 bases separated the two germline ends. The CDR3 consists of 14 residues. Deep-level running was used for the assay. Genomic DNA per cell subset filled all wells of several immunoSEQ plates. Produced via immunoSEQ multiplex PCR; TCRdb's table is partial and in-frame only. There are about 520,000 clones in the sample; 70% to 85% occur only once, and 12% lies in the top ten. The genes are TRBV18 and TRBJ1-1; the D gene is possibly TRBD1 (6 bases). This TCR derives from a woman in her thirties or forties in good health. Some clones in this sample may be carry-over from other donors' samples. Sequences were obtained from PBMCs. The CDR3 here is CASSPPLGTIEAFF. The CDR3 nucleotides read TGTGCCAGCTCACCACCCTTAGGGACAATTGAAGCTTTCTTT.